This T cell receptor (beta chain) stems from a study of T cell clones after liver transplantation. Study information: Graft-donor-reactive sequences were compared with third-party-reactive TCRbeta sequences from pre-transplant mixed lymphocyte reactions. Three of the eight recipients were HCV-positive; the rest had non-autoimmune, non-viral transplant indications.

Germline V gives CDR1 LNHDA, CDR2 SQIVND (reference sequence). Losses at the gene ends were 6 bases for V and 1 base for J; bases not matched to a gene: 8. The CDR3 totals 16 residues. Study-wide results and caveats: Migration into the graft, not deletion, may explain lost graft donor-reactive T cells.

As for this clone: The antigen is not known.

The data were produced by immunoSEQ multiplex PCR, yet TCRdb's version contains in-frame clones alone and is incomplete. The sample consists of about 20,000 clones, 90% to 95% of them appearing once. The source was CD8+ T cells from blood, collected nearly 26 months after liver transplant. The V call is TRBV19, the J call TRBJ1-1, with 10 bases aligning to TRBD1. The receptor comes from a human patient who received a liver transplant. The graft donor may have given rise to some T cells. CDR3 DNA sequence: TGTGCCAGTAGCCCAATCCGGGACAGGGGGAACACTGAAGCTTTCTTT. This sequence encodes CASSPIRDRGNTEAFF. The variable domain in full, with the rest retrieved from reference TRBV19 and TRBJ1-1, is DGGITQSPKYLFRKEGQNVTLSCEQNLNHDAMYWYRQDPGQGLRLIYYSQIVNDFQKGDIAEGYSVSREKKESFPLTVTSAQKNPTAFYLCASSPIRDRGNTEAFFGQGTRLTVV.